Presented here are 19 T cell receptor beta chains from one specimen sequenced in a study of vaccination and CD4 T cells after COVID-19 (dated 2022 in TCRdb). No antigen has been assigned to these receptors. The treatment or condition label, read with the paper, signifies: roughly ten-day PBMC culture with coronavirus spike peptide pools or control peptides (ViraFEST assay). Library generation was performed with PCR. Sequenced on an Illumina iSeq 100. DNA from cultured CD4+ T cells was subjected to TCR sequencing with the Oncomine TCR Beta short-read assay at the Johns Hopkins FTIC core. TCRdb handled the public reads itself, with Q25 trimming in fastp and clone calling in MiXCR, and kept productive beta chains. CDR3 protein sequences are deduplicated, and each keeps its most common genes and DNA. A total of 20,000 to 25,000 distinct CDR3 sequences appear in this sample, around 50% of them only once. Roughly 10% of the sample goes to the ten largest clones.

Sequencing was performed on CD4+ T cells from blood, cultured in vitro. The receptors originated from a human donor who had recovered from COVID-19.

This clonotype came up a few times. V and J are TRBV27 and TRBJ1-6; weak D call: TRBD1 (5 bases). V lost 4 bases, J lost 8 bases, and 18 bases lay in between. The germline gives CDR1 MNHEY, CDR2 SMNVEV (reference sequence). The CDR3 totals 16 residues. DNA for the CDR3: TGTGCCAGCAGTTCCGCCCCGGTAGGGGTGCATTCACCCCTCCACTTT. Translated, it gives CASSSAPVGVHSPLHF.

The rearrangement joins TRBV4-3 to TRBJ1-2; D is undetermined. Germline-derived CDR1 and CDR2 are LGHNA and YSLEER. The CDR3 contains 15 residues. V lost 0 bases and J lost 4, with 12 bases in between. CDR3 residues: CASSQDTTQLYGYTF. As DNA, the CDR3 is TGCGCCAGCAGCCAAGATACTACACAGCTCTATGGCTACACCTTC.

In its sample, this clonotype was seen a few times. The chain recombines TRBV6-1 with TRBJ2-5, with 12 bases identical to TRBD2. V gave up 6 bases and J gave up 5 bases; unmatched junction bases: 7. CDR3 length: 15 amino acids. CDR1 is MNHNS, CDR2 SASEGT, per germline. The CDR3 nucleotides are TGTGCCAGCAGCCGACTAGCGGGAGCCTGGGAGACCCAGTACTTC. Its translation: CASSRLAGAWETQYF.

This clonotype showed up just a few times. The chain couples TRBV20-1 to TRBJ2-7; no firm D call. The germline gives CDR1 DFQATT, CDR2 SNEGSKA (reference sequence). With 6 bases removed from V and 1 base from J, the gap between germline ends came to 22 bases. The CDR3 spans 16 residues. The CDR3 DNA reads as TGCAGTGCCTGGGCCAGCACATGGGCCTCTTCCTACGAGCAGTACTTC. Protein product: CSAWASTWASSYEQYF.

CDR3 protein: CASRHTGGDTGELFF. The CDR3 DNA is TGTGCCAGCAGACACACAGGGGGCGACACCGGGGAGCTGTTTTTT. The V call is TRBV11-2, the J call TRBJ2-2; 9 bases are a match to TRBD1. The germline CDR1 and CDR2 sequences are SGHAT and FQNNGV. This CDR3 region has 15 residues. V was pared by 6 bases and J by 3 bases, with 5 bases of the junction left unmatched. The full variable domain, its missing parts supplied by reference TRBV11-2 and TRBJ2-2, is EAGVAQSPRYKIIEKRQSVAFWCNPISGHATLYWYQQILGQGPKLLIQFQNNGVVDDSQLPKDRFSAERLKGVDSTLKIQPAKLEDSAVYLCASRHTGGDTGELFFGEGSRLTVL.

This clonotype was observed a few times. Here the CDR3 DNA reads TGTGCCAGTAGGTTCAGGGAAAATAGCAATCAGCCCCAGCATTTT. It codes for CASRFRENSNQPQHF. The chain is built from TRBV19 and TRBJ1-5, with TRBD1 as a possible D gene (5 bases). CDR1 LNHDA and CDR2 SQIVND come from the germline V gene (reference sequence). Trimming pared 6 bases from V and 0 bases from J, leaving 12 bases between. This CDR3 region has 15 residues.

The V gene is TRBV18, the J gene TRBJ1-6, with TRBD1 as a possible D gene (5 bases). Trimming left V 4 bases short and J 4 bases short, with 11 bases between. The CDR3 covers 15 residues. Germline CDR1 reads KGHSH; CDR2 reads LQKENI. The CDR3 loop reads CASSLQGAYNSPLHF. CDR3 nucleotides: TGTGCCAGCTCACTCCAAGGGGCGTATAATTCACCCCTCCACTTT.

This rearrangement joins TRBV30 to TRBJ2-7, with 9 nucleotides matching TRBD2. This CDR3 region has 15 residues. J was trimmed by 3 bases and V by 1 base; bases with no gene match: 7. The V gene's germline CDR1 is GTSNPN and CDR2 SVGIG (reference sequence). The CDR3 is CAWSETGTSIYEQYF. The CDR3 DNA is TGTGCCTGGAGTGAGACCGGGACTAGCATCTACGAGCAGTACTTC.

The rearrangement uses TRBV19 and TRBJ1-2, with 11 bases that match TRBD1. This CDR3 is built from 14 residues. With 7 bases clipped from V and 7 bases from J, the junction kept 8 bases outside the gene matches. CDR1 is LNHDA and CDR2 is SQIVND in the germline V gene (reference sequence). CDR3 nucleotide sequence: TGTGCCAGTATCGGGGACAGGGGGTCGGGTGGCTACACCTTC. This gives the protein CASIGDRGSGGYTF.

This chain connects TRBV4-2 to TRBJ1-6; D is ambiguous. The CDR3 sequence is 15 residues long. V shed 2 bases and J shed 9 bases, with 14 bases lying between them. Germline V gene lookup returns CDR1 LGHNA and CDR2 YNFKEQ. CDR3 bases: TGTGCCAGCAGCCAACTTTCGCAGGAGCTTTCACCCCTCCACTTT. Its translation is CASSQLSQELSPLHF.

CDR3 nucleotides: TGTGCCAGCAAATTGCCGGGGCACTATGGCTACACCTTC. Protein sequence: CASKLPGHYGYTF. The rearrangement links TRBV5-4 to TRBJ1-2; a weak D match, TRBD1 (5 bases). The CDR3 is 13 amino acids. Germline V gene lookup returns CDR1 SGHNT and CDR2 YYREEE (reference sequence). Trimming shortened V by 6 bases and J by 3 bases, and 12 bases separated the two germline ends.

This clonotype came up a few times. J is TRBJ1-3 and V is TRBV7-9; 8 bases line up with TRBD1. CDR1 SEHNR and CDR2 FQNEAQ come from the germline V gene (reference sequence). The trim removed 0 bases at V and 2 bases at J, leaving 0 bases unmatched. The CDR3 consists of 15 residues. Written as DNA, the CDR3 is TGTGCCAGCAGCTTAGCGGACAGGGCTGGAAACACCATATATTTT. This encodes CASSLADRAGNTIYF.

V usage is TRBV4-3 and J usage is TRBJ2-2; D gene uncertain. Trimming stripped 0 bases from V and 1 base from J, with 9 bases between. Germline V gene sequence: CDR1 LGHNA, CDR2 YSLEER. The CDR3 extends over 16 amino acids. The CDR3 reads CASSQDVPGNTGELFF. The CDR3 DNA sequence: TGCGCCAGCAGCCAAGATGTGCCCGGGAACACCGGGGAGCTGTTTTTT.

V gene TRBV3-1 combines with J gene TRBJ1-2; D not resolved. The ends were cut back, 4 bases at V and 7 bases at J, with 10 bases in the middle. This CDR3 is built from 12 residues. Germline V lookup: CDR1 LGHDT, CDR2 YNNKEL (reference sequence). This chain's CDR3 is CASSREESGYTF. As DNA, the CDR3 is TGTGCCAGCAGCCGAGAAGAGAGTGGCTACACCTTC.

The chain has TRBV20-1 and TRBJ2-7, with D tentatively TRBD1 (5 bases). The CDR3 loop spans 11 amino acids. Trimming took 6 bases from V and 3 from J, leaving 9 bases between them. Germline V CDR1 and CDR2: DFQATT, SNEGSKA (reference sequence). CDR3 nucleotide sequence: TGCAGTGCCGTAGGGGACTACGAGCAGTACTTC. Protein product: CSAVGDYEQYF.

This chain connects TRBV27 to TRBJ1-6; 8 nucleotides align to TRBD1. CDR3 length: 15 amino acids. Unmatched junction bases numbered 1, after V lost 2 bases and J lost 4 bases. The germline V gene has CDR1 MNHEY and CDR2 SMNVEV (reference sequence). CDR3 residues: CASSLGTGYNSPLHF. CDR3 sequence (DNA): TGTGCCAGCAGTTTAGGGACAGGTTATAATTCACCCCTCCACTTT.

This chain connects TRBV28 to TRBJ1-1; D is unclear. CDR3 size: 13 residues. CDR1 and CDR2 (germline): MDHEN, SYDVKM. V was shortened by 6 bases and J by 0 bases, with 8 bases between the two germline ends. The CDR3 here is CASRQTLNTEAFF. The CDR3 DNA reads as TGTGCCAGCAGGCAGACTCTGAACACTGAAGCTTTCTTT.

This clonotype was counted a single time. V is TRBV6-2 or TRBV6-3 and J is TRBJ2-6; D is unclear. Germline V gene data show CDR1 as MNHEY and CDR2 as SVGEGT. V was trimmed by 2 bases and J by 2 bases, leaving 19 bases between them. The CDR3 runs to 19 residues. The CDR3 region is CASSYPLTLRATGANVLTF. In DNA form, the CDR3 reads TGTGCCAGCAGTTACCCCCTCACCCTTAGGGCTACTGGGGCCAACGTCCTGACTTTC.

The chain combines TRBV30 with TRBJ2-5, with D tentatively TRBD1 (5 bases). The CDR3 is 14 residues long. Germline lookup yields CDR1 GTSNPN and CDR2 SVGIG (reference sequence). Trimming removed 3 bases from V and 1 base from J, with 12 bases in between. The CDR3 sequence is CAWSSWGFQETQYF. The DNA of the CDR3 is TGTGCCTGGAGCTCATGGGGCTTCCAAGAGACCCAGTACTTC.